This T cell receptor beta chain was identified during a study of blood T cell repertoires in COVID-19. Study in general: COVID-19 samples from acute and convalescent phases originated in the United States, Italy and Spain. Sources were T cells, B-cell-depleted T cells, or PBMCs; the material itself was cDNA or gDNA.

This CDR3 comprises 15 residues. Germline V CDR1 and CDR2: LNHDA, SQIVND (reference sequence). Deletions cut 7 bases from V and 0 bases from J, with 15 bases between. Original handling: Researchers report that nucleated cell counts were estimated from reference gene primer amplification. Repertoires were generated with immunoSEQ multiplex PCR, while TCRdb's copy carries only in-frame clones and drops some. That table is the source of V, J and clone size, and D and trimming were worked out from the DNA. The table has tens of thousands of clones, 70% to 90% seen once; the top ten hold over 10%. Sequenced input: peripheral blood. This sequence originates from a human donor in a cohort sampled during active COVID-19. This sequence joins TRBV19 and TRBJ1-1; D may be TRBD1 (5 bases). CDR3 coding DNA: TGTGCCAGTACCCCTGAAGACAGAATGAACACTGAAGCTTTCTTT. This sequence encodes CASTPEDRMNTEAFF.